The 31 T cell receptor beta chains below come from one sample, sequenced in a study of T cells in Graves' hyperthyroidism and ophthalmopathy. RNA transcripts provided the source from which TCR beta CDR3 regions were amplified. First-round RT-PCR with HTBI primers amplified the TCR CDR3 region. One entry per CDR3 protein, called by TCRdb with MiXCR from the multiplex PCR reads. This repertoire shows over 450,000 distinct CDR3 sequences, 17% found once; its top ten account for roughly 18%. The sample taken for sequencing was blood. These receptors all come from a woman aged 18 to 35 with Graves' ophthalmopathy.

This clonotype was seen many times. The chain has TRBV27 and TRBJ2-4; 12 bases are shared with TRBD2. The CDR3 is made up of 18 amino acids. Germline V lookup: CDR1 MNHEY, CDR2 SMNVEV (reference sequence). The ends lost 5 bases at V and 0 bases at J; junction bases unmatched: 8. The CDR3 is CASSPGASGRVAKNIQYF. The CDR3 DNA follows: TGTGCCAGCAGTCCCGGCGCTAGCGGGAGGGTAGCCAAAAACATTCAGTACTTC.

The V gene is TRBV20-1, the J gene TRBJ1-5, with D maybe TRBD1 (5 bases). This CDR3 has 16 residues. Germline CDR1 is DFQATT and CDR2 is SNEGSKA (reference sequence). With 3 bases removed from V and 4 bases from J, the gap between germline ends came to 19 bases. The CDR3 DNA is TGCAGTGCTAGTTTTGGTGGCCAGGGCCGAAATCAGCCCCAGCATTTT. Its translation is CSASFGGQGRNQPQHF.

This clonotype was detected many times. J is TRBJ2-3 and V is TRBV20-1; TRBD1 might be the D (5 bases). With 1 base removed from V and 2 bases from J, the gap between germline ends came to 13 bases. The CDR3 runs 15 residues. Looked up from germline, CDR1 is DFQATT and CDR2 is SNEGSKA (reference sequence). The CDR3 here is CSARGSQGATDTQYF. The CDR3, as DNA: TGCAGTGCTAGAGGGTCGCAGGGTGCCACAGATACGCAGTATTTT.

The sample holds many counts of this clonotype. The rearrangement joins TRBV7-2 to TRBJ2-7; TRBD2 matches 8 bases. The J segment lost 3 bases and the V segment lost 5 bases, leaving 12 bases of the junction unmatched. The CDR3 extends over 16 amino acids. Germline CDR1 is SGHTA and CDR2 is FQGNSA. For the CDR3, the DNA is TGTGCCAGCAGCCCTCTCTTGGAGCGGGGGATCTACGAGCAGTACTTC. This encodes CASSPLLERGIYEQYF.

This clonotype was observed at least ten times. V and J are TRBV6-1 and TRBJ2-7; 7 positions match TRBD1. Germline assignment: CDR1 MNHNS and CDR2 SASEGT. The CDR3 contains 14 residues. Germline trimming cut 6 bases from V and 5 bases from J; bases unmatched to any gene: 10. Written as DNA, the CDR3 is TGTGCCAGCAGAAAAATGACAGGGAACCACGAGCAGTACTTC. The encoded protein is CASRKMTGNHEQYF.

The gene calls are TRBV7-2 and TRBJ2-1; 10 nucleotides align to TRBD2. V shed 5 bases and J 4 bases; nucleotides not matched to a gene: 14. Germline V gene data show CDR1 as SGHTA and CDR2 as FQGNSA. The CDR3 has 18 amino acids. In DNA, the CDR3 is TGTGCCAGCAGCCGAAAGCCTATGGGGACTAGCGAGTACAATGAGCAGTTCTTC. It codes for CASSRKPMGTSEYNEQFF.

This clonotype occurred many times. The V gene is TRBV15, the J gene TRBJ2-2; D gene uncertain. Germline lookup yields CDR1 LNHNV and CDR2 YYDKDF (reference sequence). The V gene lost 0 bases and the J gene lost 6 bases, with 8 bases spanning the gap. The CDR3 length is 14 residues. CDR3 sequence: CATSRDRQAGELFF. CDR3 DNA sequence: TGTGCCACCAGCAGAGATCGACAAGCCGGGGAGCTGTTTTTT.

This clonotype was counted ten times or more. This rearrangement joins TRBV11-2 to TRBJ2-3; D perhaps matches TRBD2 (5 bases). Germline CDR1 and CDR2: SGHAT and FQNNGV. V was cut by 0 bases and J by 5 bases, with 9 bases left in between. The CDR3 is 14 residues long. The chain's CDR3 is CASSLDYREDTQYF. CDR3 sequence (DNA): TGTGCCAGCAGCTTAGATTATCGGGAAGATACGCAGTATTTT.

This clonotype occurred many times. The chain has TRBV5-8 and TRBJ2-3; 14 bases align to TRBD2. The CDR3 extends over 17 amino acids. Trimming cost V 3 bases and J 2 bases; bases outside gene matches: 5. Germline V lookup: CDR1 SGHTS, CDR2 YDEGEE. CDR3 protein: CASSSGTSGGLTDTQYF. CDR3 bases: TGTGCCAGCAGCTCTGGGACTAGCGGGGGCCTCACAGATACGCAGTATTTT.

In this sample, this clonotype turned up a few times. This chain joins TRBV6-2 or TRBV6-3 and TRBJ2-3; 10 bases map to TRBD2. Germline CDR1 is MNHEY and CDR2 is SVGEGT. CDR3 length equals 19 residues. The V segment lost 8 bases and the J segment 3 bases; nucleotides outside the gene matches: 20. The CDR3 DNA is TGTGCCAGCGTGAGACTAAGCGGGGGGGCCATTCGTCTTACAGATACGCAGTATTTT. The encoded protein is CASVRLSGGAIRLTDTQYF.

The table lists this clonotype with a few counts. The chain links TRBV19 to TRBJ2-1; D is perhaps TRBD1 (6 bases). The ends were cut back, 6 bases at V and 8 bases at J, with 8 bases in the middle. This CDR3 has 11 residues. Germline CDR1 is LNHDA and CDR2 is SQIVND (reference sequence). Written as DNA, the CDR3 is TGTGCCAGTAGGGGGGCCCATGAGCAGTTCTTC. It translates to CASRGAHEQFF.

The rearrangement links TRBV10-3 to TRBJ1-5; D unclear. In germline, CDR1 is ENHRY, CDR2 SYGVKD. V lost 3 bases to trimming and J lost 5 bases, with 5 bases between them. This CDR3 is built from 12 residues. CDR3 region: CAISEPDQPQHF. CDR3 in DNA: TGTGCCATCAGTGAACCCGATCAGCCCCAGCATTTT.

CDR3 loop: CATSQVRLAWDEQFF. DNA of the CDR3: TGTGCCACCAGCCAAGTACGGCTAGCGTGGGATGAGCAGTTCTTC. The genes are TRBV15 and TRBJ2-1; D is possibly TRBD2 (6 bases). Germline loops: CDR1 LNHNV, CDR2 YYDKDF (reference sequence). CDR3 length equals 15 residues. Trimming left V 5 bases short and J 8 bases short, with 19 bases between. Together with reference TRBV15 and TRBJ2-1, the CDR3 gives the full variable domain: DAMVIQNPRYQVTQFGKPVTLSCSQTLNHNVMYWYQQKSSQAPKLLFHYYDKDFNNEADTPDNFQSRRPNTSFCFLDIRSPGLGDTAMYLCATSQVRLAWDEQFFGPGTRLTVL.

In DNA, the CDR3 is TGCAGCGTTGATTTGGCTAGCGGGGGGAGCACAGATACGCAGTATTTT. It translates to CSVDLASGGSTDTQYF. The V and J genes are TRBV29-1 and TRBJ2-3, with TRBD2 identical over 11 bases. J was trimmed by 0 bases and V by 3 bases; bases with no gene match: 5. The CDR3 is 16 amino acids. Germline V gene data show CDR1 as SQVTM and CDR2 as ANQGSEA.

This clonotype was recorded at least ten times. The rearrangement uses TRBV3-1 and TRBJ1-1; TRBD1 matches 7 bases. CDR3 size: 13 residues. CDR1 and CDR2 from the germline V gene are LGHDT and YNNKEL (reference sequence). V lost 2 bases, J lost 3 bases, and 0 bases stayed unmatched. DNA of the CDR3: TGTGCCAGCAGCCAACAGGGGGACACTGAAGCTTTCTTT. Protein: CASSQQGDTEAFF. The complete variable domain, with remaining parts taken from reference TRBV3-1 and TRBJ1-1, reads DTAVSQTPKYLVTQMGNDKSIKCEQNLGHDTMYWYKQDSKKFLKIMFSYNNKELIINETVPNRFSPKSPDKAHLNLHINSLELGDSAVYFCASSQQGDTEAFFGQGTRLTVV.

This clonotype showed up just once. This chain joins TRBV28 and TRBJ1-1, with D unresolved. The length of the CDR3 is 13 residues. Trimming took off 5 bases at V and 7 bases at J, with 14 bases between the two ends. CDR1 is MDHEN and CDR2 is SYDVKM in the germline V gene. This chain's CDR3 is CASSALGRGEAFF. The CDR3 DNA reads TGTGCCAGCAGTGCCCTGGGTCGCGGTGAAGCTTTCTTT.

This clonotype was observed a handful of times. V is TRBV12-3 or TRBV12-4 and J is TRBJ2-2, with D unresolved. This CDR3 is 14 amino acids long. Trimming took 3 bases from V and 6 from J, leaving 11 bases between them. CDR3 sequence reads: CASSFDGRAGELFF. The CDR3 DNA reads TGTGCCAGCAGTTTTGACGGGCGTGCCGGGGAGCTGTTTTTT.

V usage is TRBV12-3 or TRBV12-4 and J usage is TRBJ2-3; D is possibly TRBD1 or TRBD2 (5 bases each). Trimming pared 7 bases from V and 0 bases from J, leaving 11 bases between. CDR3 length: 14 residues. CDR3 loop: CASTTGGSTDTQYF. The CDR3 region has the DNA TGTGCCAGCACAACTGGGGGTAGCACAGATACGCAGTATTTT.

The chain links TRBV19 to TRBJ2-7; 7 nucleotides match TRBD2. Per the germline V gene, CDR1 is LNHDA and CDR2 is SQIVND (reference sequence). The CDR3 has 14 amino acids. V trimming: 1 base; J trimming: 4 bases; junction bases outside the gene matches: 4. CDR3 in DNA: TGTGCCAGTAGTATAGGCCTAGCGGAATACGAGCAGTACTTC. Amino acid sequence: CASSIGLAEYEQYF.

This clonotype appeared a few times. This chain joins TRBV29-1 and TRBJ2-1, with D perhaps being TRBD1 or TRBD2 (5 bases each). The germline V and J ends were trimmed by 3 bases and 7 bases, with 13 bases remaining between them. This CDR3 region has 13 residues. Germline CDR1 and CDR2: SQVTM and ANQGSEA. The CDR3 DNA reads TGCAGCGTTGATTCCGCAGAGGGGAATGAGCAGTTCTTC. This sequence encodes CSVDSAEGNEQFF.

This clonotype appeared many times. The V and J genes are TRBV7-9 and TRBJ2-3; D is unresolved. This CDR3 has 15 amino acids. CDR1 is SEHNR and CDR2 is FQNEAQ in the germline V gene (reference sequence). V lost 0 bases and J 2 bases, leaving 9 bases between the germline ends. The CDR3 coding sequence is TGTGCCAGCAGCTTAGCGCACTTCCCCACAGATACGCAGTATTTT. This sequence encodes CASSLAHFPTDTQYF.

This clonotype showed up many times. This chain connects TRBV12-3 or TRBV12-4 to TRBJ2-2; D is perhaps TRBD1 (5 bases). The V end lost 3 bases, the J end lost 1 base, and 9 bases lay between the germline ends. The CDR3 runs 15 residues. The CDR3 loop is CASSFGQGNTGELFF. In DNA, the CDR3 is TGTGCCAGCAGTTTTGGGCAGGGGAACACCGGGGAGCTGTTTTTT.

Regarding this clonotype: Since no conserved phenylalanine or tryptophan closes the CDR3, a read error is the likely cause. The chain links TRBV9 to TRBJ2-3, with TRBD1 matching over 8 bases. The CDR3 has 17 amino acids. The trim removed 2 bases at V and 2 bases at J, leaving 10 bases unmatched. Germline CDR1 reads SGDLS; CDR2 reads YYNGEE. This CDR3 reads CASSVDHTGGPTDTQYS. CDR3 coding DNA: TGTGCCAGCAGCGTGGATCACACAGGGGGGCCCACAGATACGCAGTATTCT.

The rearrangement joins TRBV18 to TRBJ1-4; the D is unclear. Germline CDR1 and CDR2: KGHSH and LQKENI. Trimming took off 1 base at V and 0 bases at J, with 12 bases between the two ends. CDR3 length: 17 amino acids. The CDR3 DNA reads as TGTGCCAGCTCACCACTCGGACTGACAACAACTAATGAAAAACTGTTTTTT. Translating gives CASSPLGLTTTNEKLFF.

Comments on this clonotype: Being one base from a much bigger clone, this may be a read error. This chain uses TRBV18 with TRBJ2-7; a possible D gene is TRBD1 (5 bases). Germline CDR1 reads KGHSH; CDR2 reads LQKENI. The CDR3 sequence is 15 residues long. The CDR3: CASPPGIMQGNEQYF. The CDR3 bases are TGTGCCAGCCCACCTGGGATTATGCAGGGTAACGAGCAGTACTTC.

This clonotype was counted at least ten times. This sequence joins TRBV9 and TRBJ2-7, with D perhaps TRBD1 (6 bases). The V gene's germline CDR1 is SGDLS and CDR2 YYNGEE. This CDR3 has 14 amino acids. Trimming removed 0 bases at V and 4 bases at J, with 11 bases between. CDR3 sequence reads: CASSVGTDLYEQYF. The CDR3 DNA reads as TGTGCCAGCAGCGTAGGGACAGACCTTTACGAGCAGTACTTC.

This clonotype was detected ten times or more. V gene TRBV5-1 combines with J gene TRBJ2-1; tentatively, D is TRBD2 (5 bases). V lost 0 bases, J lost 3 bases, and 13 bases lay in between. CDR3 length equals 16 residues. Germline-derived CDR1 and CDR2 are SGHRS and YFSETQ. CDR3 coding DNA: TGCGCCAGCAGCTTGGGAACTAGTTCCAACTACAATGAGCAGTTCTTC. Amino acids: CASSLGTSSNYNEQFF.

This clonotype was picked up many times. The V call is TRBV2, the J call TRBJ2-5; the D is unclear. V was shortened by 3 bases and J by 3 bases, with 8 bases between the two germline ends. Germline loops: CDR1 SNHLY, CDR2 FYNNEI. CDR3 length equals 13 residues. The CDR3 here is CASSERRKETQYF. The CDR3 nucleotides are TGTGCCAGCAGTGAGCGTAGGAAAGAGACCCAGTACTTC.

This clonotype was detected a few times. J is TRBJ2-7 and V is TRBV19, with 11 bases that match TRBD2. The germline V gene encodes CDR1 LNHDA and CDR2 SQIVND (reference sequence). This CDR3 region has 15 residues. J was trimmed by 2 bases and V by 4 bases; bases with no gene match: 4. CDR3 in amino acids: CASSTSSGRTYEQYF. The CDR3 coding sequence is TGTGCCAGTAGTACCTCTAGCGGGAGGACCTACGAGCAGTACTTC.

This clonotype was found many times. V gene TRBV30 combines with J gene TRBJ2-2; tentatively, D is TRBD1 (6 bases). This CDR3 has 15 amino acids. Germline V gene lookup returns CDR1 GTSNPN and CDR2 SVGIG (reference sequence). Trimming shortened V by 3 bases and J by 3 bases, and 14 bases separated the two germline ends. The CDR3 loop reads CAWRETGWYTGELFF. The CDR3 bases are TGTGCCTGGAGGGAAACAGGGTGGTACACCGGGGAGCTGTTTTTT. The full variable domain, rest sourced from reference TRBV30 and TRBJ2-2, is SQTIHQWPATLVQPVGSPLSLECTVEGTSNPNLYWYRQAAGRGLQLLFYSVGIGQISSEVPQNLSASRPQDRQFILSSKKLLLSDSGFYLCAWRETGWYTGELFFGEGSRLTVL.

V gene TRBV18 combines with J gene TRBJ1-4; no firm D call. The V gene lost 6 bases and the J gene lost 6 bases, with 11 bases spanning the gap. This CDR3 region has 13 residues. Germline loops: CDR1 KGHSH, CDR2 LQKENI. CDR3 in amino acids: CASSPRAHEKLFF. The CDR3 region has the DNA TGTGCCAGCTCCCCCCGGGCCCATGAAAAACTGTTTTTT.